These 25 T cell receptor beta chains came from one sample sequenced in a study of blood T cell repertoires in COVID-19 (dated by TCRdb to about 2020). The library was produced with the immunoSEQ multiplex PCR assay. The table was pulled from immuneACCESS by TCRdb, which kept in-frame rearrangements only. Such tables lose some clones; where checked, under half of the loss comes from unresolved V genes, and the rest has no known cause. The sample table contains 150,000 to 200,000 clones; only one count was recorded for about 80% of them. Jointly, the top ten make up 2.6% of the sample. Specimen: peripheral blood. The receptors derive from a human donor with acute or convalescent COVID-19. The donor label of this sample is uncertain.

The chain recombines TRBV9 with TRBJ2-5; 10 bases match TRBD2. This CDR3 contains 15 residues. After removal of 2 bases from V and 4 bases from J, the junction contained 5 bases not matched to a gene. Germline V gene lookup returns CDR1 SGDLS and CDR2 YYNGEE. The CDR3 reads CASSVGAGGPETQYF. Here the CDR3 DNA reads TGTGCCAGCAGCGTGGGAGCGGGAGGGCCAGAGACCCAGTACTTC.

The table lists this clone with a count of one. V is TRBV7-9 and J is TRBJ1-2, with TRBD1 matching over 9 bases. The CDR3 consists of 18 residues. Germline loops: CDR1 SEHNR, CDR2 FQNEAQ (reference sequence). The J segment lost 2 bases and the V segment lost 5 bases, leaving 15 bases of the junction unmatched. The CDR3 nucleotides read TGTGCCAGCAGCCATATCGCCCCGACAGGGGGAAGAAACTATGGCTACACCTTC. Its translation is CASSHIAPTGGRNYGYTF.

The V gene is TRBV7-9, the J gene TRBJ2-3, with TRBD2 matching over 12 bases. The CDR3 has 16 amino acids. V lost 5 bases, J lost 2 bases, and 5 bases stayed unmatched. CDR1 is SEHNR and CDR2 is FQNEAQ in the germline V gene (reference sequence). In DNA form, the CDR3 reads TGTGCCAGCAGCCCAGGACTAGCGGGGAACACAGATACGCAGTATTTT. It is translated as CASSPGLAGNTDTQYF.

The genes are TRBV5-1 and TRBJ2-2; maybe TRBD1 (5 bases). Trimming left V 1 base short and J 3 bases short, with 7 bases between. The CDR3 covers 14 residues. Germline assignment: CDR1 SGHRS and CDR2 YFSETQ. For the CDR3, the DNA is TGCGCCAGCAGCTTGACCAGGGACACCGGGGAGCTGTTTTTT. Protein: CASSLTRDTGELFF. Full variable domain (rest looked up from reference TRBV5-1 and TRBJ2-2): KAGVTQTPRYLIKTRGQQVTLSCSPISGHRSVSWYQQTPGQGLQFLFEYFSETQRNKGNFPGRFSGRQFSNSRSEMNVSTLELGDSALYLCASSLTRDTGELFFGEGSRLTVL.

This clone was observed once. V is TRBV6-1 and J is TRBJ1-4, with TRBD1 matching 7 bases. The CDR3 covers 16 residues. The germline CDR1 and CDR2 sequences are MNHNS and SASEGT. J gave up 4 bases and V 0 bases, and 5 bases lay outside the gene matches. The DNA for the CDR3 is TGTGCCAGCAGTGAAGCGCTGGGACAGAGTAATGAAAAACTGTTTTTT. It encodes CASSEALGQSNEKLFF.

Only a few counts were recorded for this clone. V and J are TRBV30 and TRBJ1-2; a possible D gene is TRBD1 (6 bases). Germline CDR1 GTSNPN, CDR2 SVGIG (reference sequence). This CDR3 region has 12 residues. V was clipped by 3 bases and J by 8 bases, with 13 bases between them. Written as DNA, the CDR3 is TGTGCCTGGAGAGCTTACAGGGAAGGCTACACCTTC. Translation gives CAWRAYREGYTF.

V usage is TRBV28 and J usage is TRBJ1-6, with 7 bases lining up with TRBD1. CDR3 length: 12 amino acids. From germline, CDR1 is MDHEN and CDR2 SYDVKM. V lost 6 bases, J lost 9 bases, and 2 bases stayed unmatched. The CDR3 sequence is CASSYRGSPLHF. The CDR3 bases are TGTGCCAGCAGCTACAGGGGTTCACCCCTCCACTTT.

The chain is built from TRBV19 and TRBJ1-6; 10 bases are shared with TRBD1. Germline values: CDR1 LNHDA, CDR2 SQIVND (reference sequence). Trimming removed 3 bases from V and 6 bases from J; junction bases left unmatched: 2. This CDR3 has 15 amino acids. The CDR3 is CASSIGDRGNSPLHF. CDR3 nucleotides: TGTGCCAGTAGTATCGGGGACAGGGGTAATTCACCCCTCCACTTT.

The J gene is TRBJ1-1, the V gene TRBV25-1; D is possibly TRBD1 (6 bases). With 5 bases removed from V and 6 bases from J, the gap between germline ends came to 16 bases. Germline assignment: CDR1 MGHDK and CDR2 SYGVNS. This CDR3 spans 14 amino acids. The CDR3 nucleotides read TGTGCCAGCAGTCAGTCAGGGGAGGGGGCTGAAGCTTTCTTT. It specifies CASSQSGEGAEAFF.

The rearrangement joins TRBV28 to TRBJ1-6; 8 nucleotides match TRBD1. V gave up 5 bases and J gave up 10 bases; unmatched junction bases: 7. The CDR3 spans 14 residues. Germline V gene data show CDR1 as MDHEN and CDR2 as SYDVKM. CDR3 DNA sequence: TGTGCCAGCAGTCCCGGACAGGGAAGCTCACCCCTCCACTTT. It codes for CASSPGQGSSPLHF. The variable domain in full, completed from reference TRBV28 and TRBJ1-6, reads DVKVTQSSRYLVKRTGEKVFLECVQDMDHENMFWYRQDPGLGLRLIYFSYDVKMKEKGDIPEGYSVSREKKERFSLILESASTNQTSMYLCASSPGQGSSPLHFGNGTRLTVT.

This chain connects TRBV6-2 or TRBV6-3 to TRBJ1-1, with D maybe TRBD1 (5 bases). CDR1 is MNHEY and CDR2 is SVGEGT in the germline V gene. Trimming removed 0 bases at V and 1 base at J, with 15 bases between. This CDR3 has 17 amino acids. This chain's CDR3 is CASSYSIQGRGNTEAFF. CDR3 nucleotides: TGTGCCAGCAGTTACTCGATCCAGGGTAGAGGGAACACTGAAGCTTTCTTT.

This rearrangement joins TRBV5-4 to TRBJ1-1; possible D gene TRBD1, 6 bases. V was pared by 0 bases and J by 1 base, with 10 bases between. The CDR3 is 15 amino acids. Germline values: CDR1 SGHNT, CDR2 YYREEE (reference sequence). The CDR3 loop reads CASSLGVTGNTEAFF. CDR3 nucleotide sequence: TGTGCCAGCAGCTTGGGGGTGACAGGGAACACTGAAGCTTTCTTT.

This clone was recorded a few times. The V and J genes are TRBV7-8 and TRBJ1-5, with 9 bases matching TRBD1. The CDR3 is made up of 16 amino acids. Germline lookup yields CDR1 SGHVS and CDR2 FQNEAQ. J gave up 7 bases and V 4 bases, and 11 bases lay outside the gene matches. The chain's CDR3 is CASSSPDRGRGQPQHF. The CDR3 bases are TGTGCCAGCAGCTCACCGGACAGGGGAAGAGGACAGCCCCAGCATTTT.

In this sample, this clone turned up a few times. The chain is built from TRBV28 and TRBJ1-2; TRBD1 is a possible D gene (5 bases). V was trimmed by 7 bases and J by 8 bases, leaving 23 bases between them. The CDR3 totals 15 residues. Per the germline V gene, CDR1 is MDHEN and CDR2 is SYDVKM. The DNA for the CDR3 is TGTGCCAGCACCGCCTCCCTCCGGTCGGGGGTCGGCTACACCTTC. Its translation: CASTASLRSGVGYTF.

The V gene is TRBV3-1 (or the pseudogene TRBV3-2), the J gene TRBJ2-7, with 9 bases lining up with TRBD1. The V gene's germline CDR1 is LGHDT and CDR2 YNNKEL (reference sequence). The CDR3 extends over 14 amino acids. After removal of 4 bases from V and 7 bases from J, the junction contained 8 bases not matched to a gene. The CDR3 loop is CASSLKGQGMEQYF. The CDR3 DNA reads as TGTGCCAGCAGCCTGAAGGGACAGGGAATGGAGCAGTACTTC.

The chain couples TRBV29-1 to TRBJ2-7; TRBD2 might be the D (7 bases). The V gene's germline CDR1 is SQVTM and CDR2 ANQGSEA. The CDR3 extends over 14 amino acids. V was cut by 7 bases and J by 8 bases, with 24 bases left in between. CDR3 sequence reads: CSAYRKGEGKKQYF. The CDR3, as DNA: TGCAGCGCTTATCGGAAGGGGGAGGGAAAGAAGCAGTACTTC.

The J gene is TRBJ2-7, the V gene TRBV18; D gene uncertain. The length of the CDR3 is 13 residues. Deletions cut 5 bases from V and 4 bases from J, with 12 bases between. Germline loops: CDR1 KGHSH, CDR2 LQKENI. The CDR3 loop reads CASSYGPGYEQYF. The CDR3 DNA reads TGTGCCAGCTCATATGGCCCGGGTTACGAGCAGTACTTC.

This clone appeared a few times. V is TRBV7-2 and J is TRBJ2-5, with 11 bases matching TRBD2. This CDR3 contains 17 residues. V shed 1 base, J shed 7 bases, and the junction held 11 bases outside the gene matches. Germline V gives CDR1 SGHTA, CDR2 FQGNSA. The CDR3, as DNA: TGTGCCAGCAGCTTAGTTGTAATAGCGGGGGGGGCTGGGACCCAGTACTTC. As protein: CASSLVVIAGGAGTQYF.

The rearrangement uses TRBV4-1 and TRBJ2-7, with TRBD1 matching 7 bases. CDR3 size: 15 residues. V shed 4 bases, J shed 0 bases, and the junction held 6 bases outside the gene matches. Germline CDR1 MGHRA, CDR2 YSYEKL. The CDR3 region is CASSRTGTDSYEQYF. CDR3 sequence (DNA): TGCGCCAGCAGCCGTACCGGGACAGACTCCTACGAGCAGTACTTC.

A single count supports this clone. The J gene is TRBJ2-1, the V gene TRBV5-1; 9 nucleotides align to TRBD2. The CDR3 loop spans 15 amino acids. V lost 1 base and J lost 6; bases outside the gene matches: 5. Germline-derived CDR1 and CDR2 are SGHRS and YFSETQ. DNA of the CDR3: TGCGCCAGCAGCTTGCGGCGGGGGGGGAGCAATGAGCAGTTCTTC. Translated: CASSLRRGGSNEQFF.

The V and J genes are TRBV6-1 and TRBJ2-6; D unclear. The CDR3 runs 15 residues. Looked up from germline, CDR1 is MNHNS and CDR2 is SASEGT. V was pared by 2 bases and J by 2 bases, with 7 bases between. The CDR3 reads CASSELRTGANVLTF. The CDR3 nucleotides read TGTGCCAGCAGTGAACTAAGAACTGGGGCCAACGTCCTGACTTTC.

The V and J genes are TRBV28 and TRBJ2-7; 10 bases match TRBD2. This CDR3 comprises 15 residues. The ends lost 8 bases at V and 3 bases at J; junction bases unmatched: 10. Germline assignment: CDR1 MDHEN and CDR2 SYDVKM. Here the CDR3 reads CASGGPGLANYEQYF. The DNA of the CDR3 is TGTGCCAGCGGCGGACCGGGACTAGCGAACTACGAGCAGTACTTC.

This chain joins TRBV3-1 (or the pseudogene TRBV3-2) and TRBJ2-7; tentative D call: TRBD1 (6 bases). Germline V gene lookup returns CDR1 LGHDT and CDR2 YNNKEL (reference sequence). This CDR3 is built from 16 residues. V was cut by 1 base and J by 4 bases, with 17 bases left in between. The CDR3, as DNA: TGTGCCAGCAGCCAAGGATGGAACAGGGAGAAATACGAGCAGTACTTC. Translation gives CASSQGWNREKYEQYF.

For this clone: The junction differs from germline at one of its ends, possibly a read error. The chain is built from TRBV6-1 and TRBJ1-5; 7 bases map to TRBD1. From germline, CDR1 is MNHNS and CDR2 SASEGT. This CDR3 is built from 15 residues. The CDR3 nucleotides are TGTGCCAGCTGTGAAAGGGGGCCCGAGGGCCAGCCCCAGCATTTT. Translated: CASCERGPEGQPQHF.

V is TRBV27 and J is TRBJ2-5, with TRBD2 identical over 8 bases. Germline V gene data show CDR1 as MNHEY and CDR2 as SMNVEV (reference sequence). The CDR3 is 14 amino acids. Losses at the gene ends were 6 bases for V and 1 base for J; bases not matched to a gene: 4. The CDR3 DNA follows: TGTGCCAGCAGGGCGGGAGGCTTCCAAGAGACCCAGTACTTC. It specifies CASRAGGFQETQYF.